A selection of T cell receptor beta chains follows, all from one sample in a study of T cell responses to AZD1222 COVID-19 vaccine. Assay: immunoSEQ multiplex PCR; the TCRdb copy retains only in-frame clones and omits some. Here the sample spans around 120,000 clones, 80% to 90% being singletons. This specimen consisted of peripheral blood, obtained on day 0 of AZD1222 vaccination. Receptors were obtained from an adult in good health. The CDR3 runs from the conserved cysteine through the conserved F or W. Fields, in order: J gene, V gene, CDR3 protein.

>TRBJ2-7|TRBV11-2
CASSFNIYEQYF
>TRBJ1-2|TRBV5-1
CASSWTGSNYGYTF
>TRBJ2-2|TRBV7-7
CASSLAGLAGNTGELFF
>TRBJ1-1|TRBV10-2
CASMTLDMNTEAFF
>TRBJ1-5|TRBV3-1/TRBV3-2
CASSLGHNQPQHF
>TRBJ2-7|TRBV9
CASSARPSGGTPREQYF
>TRBJ1-5|TRBV7-9
CASSPGPGRQPQHF
>TRBJ1-4|TRBV7-8
CASSLLTTELFF
>TRBJ2-1|TRBV19
CASTEASEQFF
>TRBJ2-7|TRBV7-2
CASSIRTGTLSYEQYF
>TRBJ2-1|TRBV18
CASSRKSSYNEQFF
>TRBJ2-2|TRBV7-2
CASSPRPNLGELFF
>TRBJ1-6|TRBV6-2/TRBV6-3
CASSLQQGSYNSPLHF
>TRBJ1-4|TRBV2
CALGTAEDNEKLFF
>TRBJ1-2|TRBV30
CAWTALGTGDLYGYTF
>TRBJ1-2|TRBV6-8
CASSPRGTYGYTF
>TRBJ1-1|TRBV5-6
CASSLDLLGTEAFF
>TRBJ1-1|TRBV5-4
CASSLVLSPTEAFF
>TRBJ2-7|TRBV5-4
CASSAGPTGEQYF
>TRBJ2-4|TRBV20-1
CSALGENIQYF